The T cell receptor beta chain described here comes from a study of blood T cells in healthy people across ages (dated by TCRdb to about 2015). Turning to the overall study: In model experiments, template switching captured roughly one uniquely barcoded TCR beta cDNA molecule for every two T cells. Using deep sequencing normalized with unique cDNA molecular identifiers, the study measured how TCR beta repertoire diversity changes with age. Four age groups were formed from the donors: young (average roughly 15 years), middle-aged (approximately 39), aged (62) and long-lived (82). Donors of different ages were randomly distributed across sequencing lanes to avoid experimental bias. The study analyzed two additional independent replicas of 1 million unique cDNA reads from the same blood draw for two donors, one aged 18 to 29 and one aged 80 or older.

This clonotype has more than one count but fewer than ten. It lacks a known antigen. The sample holds no much larger clone one base away, and base qualities are not on file. Broad study findings and their caveats: The percentage of naive T cells measured by flow cytometry correlated strongly with observed TCR beta diversity. Conclusive comparison of naive and antigen-experienced compartments was prevented by the profiling of bulk unsorted PBMCs. Donor CMV infection status was unknown, potentially confounding age-related changes in expanded clonotypes. Estimates of total diversity based on one million sequenced T cells were regarded as lower bounds and as underestimates. The long-lived group showed more naive CD4+ T cells, fewer expanded clones and increased TCR diversity than the aged group, suggesting age selection. As age increased, observed TCR beta diversity per million T cells dropped in a roughly linear way, and a significant reduction was already evident by age about 40.

The 39 donors, aged about 6 to 95 years, were systemically healthy Caucasian individuals from Russia. Ten milliliters of peripheral blood were drawn from each donor into EDTA-treated Vacutainer tubes. Ficoll-Paque density-gradient centrifugation was used to isolate PBMCs, with at least 6 million obtained per sample. Trizol reagent was used to extract total RNA from PBMCs, with at least 6 micrograms per sample. For every donor, an aliquot of PBMCs went through flow cytometry to measure the percentages of naive CD45RAhigh/CD27high T cells. The library was generated by 5' RACE. The data were produced on an Illumina HiSeq 2500. A second PCR of roughly 6 to 12 cycles was run with a J-beta primer mix and a sample-barcoded 5' primer. A template-switch 5' adaptor carrying 12 random nucleotides introduced a unique molecular identifier onto each TCR beta cDNA molecule. Each sample yielded at least 3 million CDR3-containing paired-end reads. First-strand cDNA was synthesized from all RNA with the Mint cDNA synthesis kit, primed by a TRBC-specific oligonucleotide. After uracil-DNA glycosylase treatment, a first 18-cycle PCR used universal primers M1SS and BC2_uni_R on all cDNA. The study's processing was this. Normalization of each sample was performed by random selection of 1 million high-quality reads, each carrying a distinct molecular identifier. Instead of being binned into consensus sequences, reads with shared molecular identifiers were discarded. CDR3 identification, clonotype clustering and error correction used MiTCR with a Q25 quality threshold and the strictest error-elimination algorithm. Lower-bound total TCR beta diversity was estimated with a nonparametric unseen species model using Euler transformation. Starting from the raw public reads, TCRdb applied fastp trimming at Q25, assembled clones with MiXCR and retained in-frame beta chains. Each CDR3 protein appears once, grouped with its most common genes and DNA. Clone size and V and J calls follow TCRdb, not the original study. The sample table contains hundreds of thousands of distinct CDR3 sequences; only one count was recorded for 35% to 40% of them. The ten largest clones capture 10% to 15% of the sample.

From cysteine to phenylalanine, the CDR3 is 15 amino acids long. Left in the record is the CDR3 DNA by itself, 45 bases read in frame from the first base. CDR1 and CDR2 are read off the germline V gene as KGHSH and LQKENI. Compared with germline, V lacks 3 bases and J lacks 6 bases; bases without a gene match: 7. Material for sequencing was blood. The sequence was obtained from a man between 18 and 35 years old in good health. The chain is encoded by TRBV18 joined to TRBJ2-1; 8 bases in the junction line up with TRBD2. CDR3 region: CASSPPGLVPNEQFF. The sequence in DNA is TGTGCCAGCTCACCCCCGGGACTAGTGCCCAATGAGCAGTTCTTC.